A single sample gave rise to the 6 T cell receptor beta chains below, sequenced in a study of brain T cells in children with intractable seizures (dated by TCRdb to the early 2020s). Library preparation employed the immunoSEQ multiplex PCR assay. Sourced from immuneACCESS, this table was stored by TCRdb with only in-frame sequences that have V and J called. A share of the clones is absent; for the studies checked, an unresolved V gene accounts for under half, and the remainder has no known explanation. The sample records 78,000 or so clones, more than 75% of which are singletons. Roughly 24% of the sample lies in the top ten. Sample time point, as interpreted from the label and publication: resected brain tissue, or blood drawn just prior to surgery. Sample: peripheral blood, taken at surgery. The receptors here all came from a girl aged 2 to 9 with Rasmussen encephalitis and intractable seizures.

This clone has more than one count but fewer than ten. This chain links TRBV29-1 with TRBJ2-7; 8 bases agree with TRBD1. V lost 7 bases and J lost 2; bases outside the gene matches: 7. The CDR3 spans 13 residues. Germline loops: CDR1 SQVTM, CDR2 ANQGSEA. CDR3 sequence reads: CSADVGQAYEQYF. In DNA, the CDR3 is TGCAGCGCCGACGTGGGACAGGCCTACGAGCAGTACTTC.

Only one count was recorded for this clone. J is TRBJ1-1 and V is TRBV3-1 (or the pseudogene TRBV3-2); the D is unclear. Germline V gene sequence: CDR1 LGHDT, CDR2 YNNKEL (reference sequence). The CDR3 is made up of 13 amino acids. With 0 bases removed from V and 11 bases from J, the gap between germline ends came to 13 bases. The CDR3 protein is CASSQDSGEWAFF. CDR3 nucleotide sequence: TGTGCCAGCAGCCAAGATTCCGGGGAGTGGGCTTTCTTT.

This rearrangement joins TRBV9 to TRBJ1-2, with TRBD1 matching over 9 bases. Trimming cost V 4 bases and J 8 bases; bases outside gene matches: 12. The CDR3 length is 15 residues. Per germline, CDR1 SGDLS and CDR2 YYNGEE. CDR3: CASSNWDRVSEGYTF. The DNA of the CDR3 is TGTGCCAGCAGCAACTGGGACAGGGTATCTGAAGGCTACACCTTC.

The gene calls are TRBV6-5 and TRBJ1-2, with TRBD1 matching over 7 bases. Germline V CDR1 and CDR2: MNHEY, SVGAGI. Trimming cost V 6 bases and J 4 bases; bases outside gene matches: 8. The CDR3 length is 14 residues. CDR3 nucleotide sequence: TGTGCCAGCAGGCAGACAGGGCGCGGCTATGGCTACACCTTC. It codes for CASRQTGRGYGYTF.

V and J are TRBV19 and TRBJ1-5; D is perhaps TRBD1 (5 bases). The CDR3 totals 14 residues. The germline V gene encodes CDR1 LNHDA and CDR2 SQIVND (reference sequence). V was cut by 3 bases and J by 4 bases, with 10 bases left in between. CDR3 sequence reads: CASSILGQNQPQHF. The CDR3 coding sequence is TGTGCCAGTAGTATCTTGGGGCAGAATCAGCCCCAGCATTTT.

This chain joins TRBV12-3 or TRBV12-4 and TRBJ1-6, with D perhaps TRBD1 (6 bases). The CDR3 is 13 amino acids. V was cut by 0 bases and J by 15 bases, with 12 bases left in between. This CDR3 is CASSLATGRGLHF. CDR3 bases: TGTGCCAGCAGTTTAGCGACAGGACGTGGCCTCCACTTT.